This entry describes one T cell receptor beta chain. What it recognizes is unknown. In the PCR, 60 Vbeta and 13 Jbeta primers were used. Using immunoSEQ multiplex PCR, the repertoire was profiled, and TCRdb retains in-frame clones only, with some absent. The table lists 120,000 or so clones, around 77% of them singletons. The data belong to a study of cytomegalovirus exposure and HLA in healthy donors. Study information: An early release of data contained some 80 million unique TCRs, which came from HLA-typed donors. General observations from the study: There were some V segments, including TRBV6-2 and TRBV6-3, excluded as indistinguishable.

The ends lost 6 bases at V and 4 bases at J; junction bases unmatched: 7. CDR3 length: 14 amino acids. Germline lookup yields CDR1 SGDLS and CDR2 YYNGEE. Specimen: PBMCs. The origin of this receptor is a man aged 45-65 years in good health and CMV-seropositive. The chain joins TRBV9 to TRBJ1-1; 9 bases fit TRBD1. CDR3 bases: TGTGCCAGCACCCAACAGGGGGCGAGCACTGAAGCTTTCTTT. It is translated as CASTQQGASTEAFF.